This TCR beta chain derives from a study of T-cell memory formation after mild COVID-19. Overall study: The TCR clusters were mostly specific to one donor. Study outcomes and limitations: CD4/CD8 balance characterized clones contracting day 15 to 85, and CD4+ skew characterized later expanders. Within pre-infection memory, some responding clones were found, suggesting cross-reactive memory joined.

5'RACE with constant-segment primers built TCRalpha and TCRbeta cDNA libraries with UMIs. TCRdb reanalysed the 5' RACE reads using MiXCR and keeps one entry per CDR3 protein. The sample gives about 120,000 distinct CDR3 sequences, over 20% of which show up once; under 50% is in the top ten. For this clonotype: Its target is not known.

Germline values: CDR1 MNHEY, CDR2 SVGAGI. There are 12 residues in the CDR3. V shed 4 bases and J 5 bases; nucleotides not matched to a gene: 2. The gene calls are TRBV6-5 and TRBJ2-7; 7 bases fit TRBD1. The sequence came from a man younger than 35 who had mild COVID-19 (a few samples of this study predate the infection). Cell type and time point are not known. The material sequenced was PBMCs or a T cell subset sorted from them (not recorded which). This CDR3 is CASSSGGNEQYF. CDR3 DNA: TGTGCCAGCAGTTCAGGGGGAAACGAGCAGTACTTC.